This TCR beta chain comes out of a study of control samples from healthy donors and cancer patients. V was pared by 5 bases and J by 8 bases, with 10 bases between. The germline V gene has CDR1 MNHNY and CDR2 SVGAGI (reference sequence). CDR3 length: 12 amino acids. The protocol was immunoSEQ multiplex PCR, while the TCRdb copy is restricted to in-frame clones and leaves out a portion. The sample records 20,000 to 30,000 clones, 82% being singletons. This clone was seen a handful of times. This chain links TRBV6-6 with TRBJ2-1; weak D call: TRBD2 (6 bases). The sequence was collected from a man aged 60 to 69 with colorectal cancer. The source material was PBMCs. CDR3 amino acids: CASSLAFDEQFF. The CDR3 bases are TGTGCCAGCAGTCTAGCGTTCGATGAGCAGTTCTTC.